The 30 T cell receptor beta chains given below trace back to one sample, sequenced in a study of cytomegalovirus exposure and HLA in healthy donors. The PCR contained 60 Vbeta and 13 Jbeta primers. Generated by immunoSEQ multiplex PCR, the TCRdb table keeps only in-frame clones and is missing some. This sample has approximately 110,000 clones, with just under 70% found just once. The sample consisted of PBMCs. These receptors were taken from a man aged 25-45 years in good health and CMV-seropositive.

The rearrangement links TRBV29-1 to TRBJ1-1; no firm D call. Trimming took 6 bases from V and 6 from J, leaving 14 bases between them. Looked up from germline, CDR1 is SQVTM and CDR2 is ANQGSEA. The CDR3 loop spans 12 amino acids. As DNA, the CDR3 is TGCAGCGTCCGTTCAGGATCTCCTGAAGCTTTCTTT. Translating it yields CSVRSGSPEAFF.

This clone was seen only once. One junction end disagrees with the germline gene, perhaps due to a read error. V is TRBV7-7 and J is TRBJ2-1; 10 bases are a match to TRBD2. CDR3 length: 16 amino acids. Germline V CDR1 and CDR2: SSHAT, FNYEAQ (reference sequence). The CDR3 DNA follows: TGTGCTAGCAGCTTGTCCCTAAGCGGGGGGGCTTATGAGCAGTTCTTC. It codes for CASSLSLSGGAYEQFF. The whole variable domain, filled in from reference TRBV7-7 and TRBJ2-1, reads GAGVSQSPRYKVTKRGQDVTLRCDPISSHATLYWYQQALGQGPEFLTYFNYEAQPDKSGLPSDRFSAERPEGSISTLTIQRTEQRDSAMYRCASSLSLSGGAYEQFFGPGTRLTVL.

Comment on this clone: At one of its ends the junction is not consistent with the germline gene, which may arise from a read error. This chain links TRBV29-1 with TRBJ1-2, with 7 bases identical to TRBD1. CDR1 and CDR2 (germline): SQVTM, ANQGSEA. The CDR3 runs 8 residues. CDR3 coding DNA: TGCAGCGTTGATGGGGACAGATTC. Encoded protein: CSVDGDRF.

The rearrangement joins TRBV2 to TRBJ1-4, with 8 bases matching TRBD1. From germline, CDR1 is SNHLY and CDR2 FYNNEI. This CDR3 spans 15 amino acids. With 6 bases clipped from V and 6 bases from J, the junction kept 9 bases outside the gene matches. The DNA for the CDR3 is TGTGCCAGCAGACCCGACAGGGGAGGTGATGAAAAACTGTTTTTT. This sequence encodes CASRPDRGGDEKLFF.

The chain is built from TRBV9 and TRBJ2-6, with 10 positions matching TRBD1. The CDR3 sequence is 15 residues long. V shed 7 bases and J 4 bases; nucleotides not matched to a gene: 5. In germline, CDR1 is SGDLS, CDR2 YYNGEE. CDR3 sequence (DNA): TGTGCCAGCCGGGGGACAGGGGCCGGGGCCAACGTCCTGACTTTC. Translated, it gives CASRGTGAGANVLTF. The complete variable domain, with remaining parts taken from reference TRBV9 and TRBJ2-6, reads DSGVTQTPKHLITATGQRVTLRCSPRSGDLSVYWYQQSLDQGLQFLIQYYNGEERAKGNILERFSAQQFPDLHSELNLSSLELGDSALYFCASRGTGAGANVLTFGAGSRLTVL.

The V gene is TRBV5-4, the J gene TRBJ2-7; D might be TRBD1 (6 bases). The CDR3 extends over 15 amino acids. Germline CDR1 is SGHNT and CDR2 is YYREEE (reference sequence). Trimming pared 4 bases from V and 1 base from J, leaving 15 bases between. CDR3 sequence (DNA): TGTGCCAGCAGCGCCCAAGGGGGTATTTCCTACGAGCAGTACTTC. Its protein product is CASSAQGGISYEQYF.

V gene TRBV27 combines with J gene TRBJ2-4; 8 nucleotides agree with TRBD1. With V trimmed by 5 bases and J by 3 bases, 12 bases remained unmatched. Germline V gene lookup returns CDR1 MNHEY and CDR2 SMNVEV (reference sequence). The CDR3 is 17 residues long. CDR3 DNA: TGTGCCAGCAGTCTCCACGGACAGGGAAGCGACAAAAACATTCAGTACTTC. As protein: CASSLHGQGSDKNIQYF.

This rearrangement joins TRBV29-1 to TRBJ1-2; D is uncertain. The V gene lost 7 bases and the J gene lost 4 bases, with 10 bases spanning the gap. Germline V CDR1 and CDR2: SQVTM, ANQGSEA. The CDR3 length is 11 residues. CDR3 nucleotides: TGCAGCGCCCTACGATCCTATGGCTACACCTTC. Its translation is CSALRSYGYTF.

This clone appeared a few times. The V call is TRBV21-1, the J call TRBJ2-7; the table assigns TRBD2, which was not confirmed against the DNA. TRBV21-1 is termed a pseudogene. The CDR3 spans 23 residues. The CDR3 DNA is TGTGCCAGCAGCAAAAGTTGTTTACAAAAACTAGCAAGCCCTAGCGGGGGGCCAGTCGAGCAGTACTTC. Amino acids: CASSKSCLQKLASPSGGPVEQYF.

In nucleotides, the CDR3 is TGTGCCAGCACCTTGGGGAGGACTGAAGCTTTCTTT. It translates to CASTLGRTEAFF. The rearrangement joins TRBV11-2 to TRBJ1-1; D call uncertain. This CDR3 spans 12 amino acids. V was cut by 7 bases and J by 5 bases, with 11 bases left in between. CDR1 is SGHAT and CDR2 is FQNNGV in the germline V gene.

The chain is built from TRBV29-1 and TRBJ2-3; TRBD2 aligns across 7 bases. This CDR3 region has 13 residues. Germline assignment: CDR1 SQVTM and CDR2 ANQGSEA. V lost 7 bases, J lost 3 bases, and 7 bases stayed unmatched. CDR3: CSGTGGGTDTQYF. The CDR3, as DNA: TGCAGCGGAACGGGGGGTGGTACAGATACGCAGTATTTT.

The CDR3 spells CASSQPDRVDLGAFF. CDR3 nucleotide sequence: TGCGCCAGCAGCCAACCGGACAGGGTCGATCTGGGGGCTTTCTTT. V is TRBV4-1 and J is TRBJ1-1, with TRBD1 matching 8 bases. V lost 2 bases to trimming and J lost 11 bases; unmatched junction nucleotides: 13. In germline, CDR1 is MGHRA, CDR2 YSYEKL. This CDR3 has 15 amino acids.

This chain connects TRBV6-5 to TRBJ1-2; no definite D call. CDR1 and CDR2 (germline): MNHEY, SVGAGI. V was pared by 8 bases and J by 4 bases, with 17 bases between. This CDR3 is 14 amino acids long. CDR3 nucleotides: TGTGCCAGCGCCGGCGAAGATGAGGGCTATGGCTACACCTTC. It specifies CASAGEDEGYGYTF.

CDR3 in amino acids: CASSPSPTDTQYF. The CDR3 DNA reads as TGTGCCAGCAGCCCCTCCCCCACAGATACGCAGTATTTT. V gene TRBV9 combines with J gene TRBJ2-3; D remains unclear. Trimming removed 4 bases from V and 2 bases from J, with 8 bases in between. Per the germline V gene, CDR1 is SGDLS and CDR2 is YYNGEE. The CDR3 is made up of 13 amino acids.

The chain carries TRBV27 and TRBJ1-5; D is perhaps TRBD1 (5 bases). The CDR3 spans 18 residues. V was pared by 5 bases and J by 1 base, with 21 bases between. Germline V gene data show CDR1 as MNHEY and CDR2 as SMNVEV (reference sequence). The CDR3 DNA reads TGTGCCAGCAGTCCCCCGGGACGCTGGGAGGGCAGCAATCAGCCCCAGCATTTT. Protein sequence: CASSPPGRWEGSNQPQHF.

The rearrangement uses TRBV6-1 and TRBJ1-2; D might be TRBD1 (5 bases). This CDR3 has 13 amino acids. Trimming took 8 bases from V and 4 from J, leaving 14 bases between them. CDR1 MNHNS and CDR2 SASEGT come from the germline V gene. CDR3 protein: CASEAGGSYGYTF. The CDR3 DNA is TGTGCCAGCGAAGCGGGGGGTAGCTATGGCTACACCTTC.

This clone was found a few times. V usage is TRBV5-6 and J usage is TRBJ1-2; TRBD1 is a possible D gene (6 bases). This CDR3 spans 14 amino acids. V lost 1 base to trimming and J lost 0 bases, with 7 bases between them. CDR1 and CDR2 (germline): SGHDT, YYEEEE. Written as DNA, the CDR3 is TGTGCCAGCAGCTTGACAGGGACTAACTATGGCTACACCTTC. Residues: CASSLTGTNYGYTF.

A few counts support this clone. This chain connects TRBV2 to TRBJ2-1; 11 bases are a match to TRBD1. CDR3 size: 14 residues. V gave up 5 bases and J gave up 7 bases; unmatched junction bases: 4. Germline values: CDR1 SNHLY, CDR2 FYNNEI. This CDR3 reads CASSTGTGGNEQFF. The CDR3 DNA sequence: TGTGCCAGCAGTACCGGGACAGGGGGGAATGAGCAGTTCTTC.

The J gene is TRBJ1-1, the V gene TRBV30; D possibly corresponds to TRBD1 (6 bases). This CDR3 region has 12 residues. From germline, CDR1 is GTSNPN and CDR2 SVGIG (reference sequence). V shed 0 bases and J shed 8 bases, with 10 bases lying between them. The CDR3 nucleotides are TGTGCCTGGAGTGTATGGGGGGGCGAAGCTTTCTTT. Protein: CAWSVWGGEAFF. Drawing the rest from reference TRBV30 and TRBJ1-1, the complete variable domain is SQTIHQWPATLVQPVGSPLSLECTVEGTSNPNLYWYRQAAGRGLQLLFYSVGIGQISSEVPQNLSASRPQDRQFILSSKKLLLSDSGFYLCAWSVWGGEAFFGQGTRLTVV.

The J gene is TRBJ2-7, the V gene TRBV7-9, with 7 bases matching TRBD1. This CDR3 contains 14 residues. Germline loops: CDR1 SEHNR, CDR2 FQNEAQ (reference sequence). V lost 5 bases to trimming and J lost 2 bases; unmatched junction nucleotides: 6. CDR3 protein: CASSPRQGPYEQYF. CDR3 DNA: TGTGCCAGCAGCCCCAGACAGGGCCCCTACGAGCAGTACTTC.

This chain links TRBV20-1 with TRBJ1-4; D uncertain. CDR3 size: 11 residues. Trimming removed 2 bases from V and 5 bases from J, with 3 bases in between. The germline CDR1 and CDR2 sequences are DFQATT and SNEGSKA (reference sequence). The CDR3 loop is CSARLNEKLFF. DNA of the CDR3: TGCAGTGCTAGACTAAATGAAAAACTGTTTTTT.

The rearrangement links TRBV10-3 to TRBJ1-2, with a tentative D call TRBD1 (5 bases). CDR1 and CDR2 (germline): ENHRY, SYGVKD. The CDR3 is 15 residues long. V lost 2 bases and J lost 0, with 10 bases in between. CDR3 loop: CAISEAGGSNYGYTF. For the CDR3, the DNA is TGTGCCATCAGTGAGGCGGGGGGGTCTAACTATGGCTACACCTTC.

This chain links TRBV5-1 with TRBJ1-2; 12 positions match TRBD1. In germline, CDR1 is SGHRS, CDR2 YFSETQ. Trimming took 4 bases from V and 4 from J; bases not matched to a gene: 8. The CDR3 is 16 residues long. CDR3 region: CASSRWGQGAVYGYTF. CDR3 in DNA: TGCGCCAGCAGCCGCTGGGGACAGGGGGCCGTCTATGGCTACACCTTC.

The V call is TRBV2, the J call TRBJ2-1; 12 bases align to TRBD2. This CDR3 has 14 amino acids. Germline CDR1 and CDR2: SNHLY and FYNNEI. The V gene end was trimmed by 6 bases and the J gene end by 7 bases; junction bases not matched to a gene: 4. CDR3 sequence: CASRRTSGDNEQFF. The CDR3 nucleotides are TGTGCCAGCAGACGGACTAGCGGGGATAATGAGCAGTTCTTC.

This clone has only a few counts. The gene calls are TRBV5-6 and TRBJ2-7; D possibly corresponds to TRBD1 (5 bases). Trimming stripped 4 bases from V and 4 bases from J, with 12 bases between. Germline assignment: CDR1 SGHDT and CDR2 YYEEEE. The CDR3 contains 13 residues. The CDR3 DNA sequence: TGTGCCAGCAGCGGATATTACAGGTACGAGCAGTACTTC. Translated, it gives CASSGYYRYEQYF.

In its sample, this clone was seen a few times. The rearrangement links TRBV4-3 to TRBJ2-5; possibly TRBD1 for D (5 bases). The germline V gene encodes CDR1 LGHNA and CDR2 YSLEER. The CDR3 is 13 amino acids. V was trimmed by 3 bases and J by 5 bases, leaving 10 bases between them. Here the CDR3 reads CASSQGRRETQYF. The DNA of the CDR3 is TGCGCCAGCAGCCAGGGGCGCCGGGAGACCCAGTACTTC.

This sequence joins TRBV7-3 and TRBJ2-1, with TRBD2 as a possible D gene (5 bases). V was trimmed by 1 base and J by 8 bases, leaving 12 bases between them. Germline V gene data show CDR1 as SGHTA and CDR2 as FQGTGA. This CDR3 contains 14 residues. The CDR3 sequence: CASSLNGMGDEQFF. The CDR3, as DNA: TGTGCCAGCAGCTTAAACGGGATGGGCGATGAGCAGTTCTTC.

This chain connects TRBV7-3 to TRBJ1-2; TRBD1 might be the D (6 bases). Trimming stripped 5 bases from V and 8 bases from J, with 15 bases between. This CDR3 has 13 residues. CDR1 and CDR2 (germline): SGHTA, FQGTGA. This chain's CDR3 is CASSLDSTGGYTF. CDR3 nucleotides: TGTGCCAGCAGCCTGGATTCGACAGGCGGCTACACCTTC.

This chain connects TRBV14 to TRBJ1-1; D gene ambiguous. The CDR3 is 12 residues long. Germline CDR1 SGHDN, CDR2 FVKESK. Trimming stripped 8 bases from V and 3 bases from J, with 10 bases between. The CDR3 DNA reads as TGTGCCAGCGGGGAGTCTTACACTGAAGCTTTCTTT. Its translation: CASGESYTEAFF. The complete variable domain, with remaining parts taken from reference TRBV14 and TRBJ1-1, reads EAGVTQFPSHSVIEKGQTVTLRCDPISGHDNLYWYRRVMGKEIKFLLHFVKESKQDESGMPNNRFLAERTGGTYSTLKVQPAELEDSGVYFCASGESYTEAFFGQGTRLTVV.

The chain links TRBV12-5 to TRBJ1-4; the D gene is possibly TRBD1 (5 bases). From germline, CDR1 is LGHNT and CDR2 FRNRAP. The CDR3 consists of 14 residues. The ends were cut back, 7 bases at V and 4 bases at J, with 13 bases in the middle. CDR3 nucleotides: TGTGCTAGTGACGGGGACGGGGGTAATGAAAAACTGTTTTTT. Encoded protein: CASDGDGGNEKLFF.